One sample yielded the 30 T cell receptor beta chains listed below, sequenced in a study of blood T cell repertoires in COVID-19 (dated by TCRdb to 2020 to 2022). Libraries came from the immunoSEQ multiplex PCR assay. The clones in this table, taken by TCRdb from immuneACCESS, are in-frame only. Not every clone is retained; where verified, under half of the shortfall comes from an unresolved V gene, and the cause of the rest is unknown. The table for this sample lists roughly 260,000 clones; roughly 90% of them were counted only once. The ten largest clones capture 2.2% of the sample. Sample: peripheral blood. These receptor sequences come from a woman aged 45-59 years who had recovered from COVID-19.

V usage is TRBV29-1 and J usage is TRBJ1-1; 7 bases map to TRBD1. This CDR3 comprises 15 residues. The ends lost 0 bases at V and 9 bases at J; junction bases unmatched: 13. Per germline, CDR1 SQVTM and CDR2 ANQGSEA. This chain's CDR3 is CSVEDPRTGEIQAFF. The CDR3 DNA is TGCAGCGTTGAAGATCCTCGTACAGGGGAAATTCAAGCTTTCTTT.

The chain employs TRBV3-1 (or the pseudogene TRBV3-2) and TRBJ1-5; D possibly corresponds to TRBD1 (5 bases). CDR1 is LGHDT, CDR2 YNNKEL, per germline (reference sequence). The V gene lost 8 bases and the J gene lost 0 bases, with 17 bases spanning the gap. The CDR3 sequence is 16 residues long. The DNA for the CDR3 is TGTGCCAGCTCCGGCGGGGGGGGTGGTAGCAATCAGCCCCAGCATTTT. Protein product: CASSGGGGGSNQPQHF.

The genes are TRBV18 and TRBJ2-5, with a weak D call TRBD1 (6 bases). Trimming took off 4 bases at V and 2 bases at J, with 20 bases between the two ends. Germline assignment: CDR1 KGHSH and CDR2 LQKENI. CDR3 size: 17 residues. The CDR3 DNA is TGTGCCAGCTCACTTCGTATGCGGACAGAGCGGCAAGAGACCCAGTACTTC. As protein: CASSLRMRTERQETQYF.

The chain combines TRBV28 with TRBJ2-4; 7 bases map to TRBD1. The CDR3 totals 14 residues. The germline V gene encodes CDR1 MDHEN and CDR2 SYDVKM. The J segment lost 7 bases and the V segment lost 6 bases, leaving 9 bases of the junction unmatched. The CDR3 here is CASSSPSRGNIQYF. The CDR3 DNA reads as TGTGCCAGCAGCTCCCCCAGCAGGGGGAACATTCAGTACTTC.

In DNA, the CDR3 is TGTGCCAGCAGCGTGACATGGAACACTGAAGCTTTCTTT. This translates into CASSVTWNTEAFF. The chain recombines TRBV5-4 with TRBJ1-1; D is uncertain. There are 13 residues in the CDR3. The germline gives CDR1 SGHNT, CDR2 YYREEE (reference sequence). With 4 bases removed from V and 1 base from J, the gap between germline ends came to 8 bases.

The chain uses TRBV20-1 and TRBJ1-1; 10 positions match TRBD1. Trimming removed 3 bases from V and 3 bases from J; junction bases left unmatched: 10. The CDR3 totals 16 residues. The germline V gene encodes CDR1 DFQATT and CDR2 SNEGSKA (reference sequence). The CDR3 is CSASDATGGAYTEAFF. In DNA, the CDR3 is TGCAGTGCTAGTGACGCGACAGGGGGCGCGTACACTGAAGCTTTCTTT.

The chain employs TRBV6-5 and TRBJ2-7, with D maybe TRBD1 (6 bases). Germline V CDR1 and CDR2: MNHEY, SVGAGI. CDR3 length: 14 residues. V lost 6 bases and J 0 bases, leaving 12 bases between the germline ends. CDR3 sequence reads: CASRTGLYSYEQYF. CDR3 sequence (DNA): TGTGCCAGCAGGACAGGATTATACTCCTACGAGCAGTACTTC.

This rearrangement joins TRBV19 to TRBJ2-1, with unresolved D. Deletions cut 10 bases from V and 0 bases from J, with 4 bases between. The CDR3 has 11 residues. Germline V gene sequence: CDR1 LNHDA, CDR2 SQIVND (reference sequence). The CDR3 loop is CATRSYNEQFF. The CDR3 DNA is TGTGCCACGCGCTCCTACAATGAGCAGTTCTTC.

This sequence joins TRBV5-5 and TRBJ2-3, with D uncertain. V lost 0 bases to trimming and J lost 2 bases, with 7 bases between them. This CDR3 has 14 residues. The germline V gene has CDR1 SGHKS and CDR2 YYEKEE (reference sequence). CDR3 sequence (DNA): TGTGCCAGCAGCTTGGGGCGGCCCACAGATACGCAGTATTTT. Translation gives CASSLGRPTDTQYF.

The chain recombines TRBV30 with TRBJ2-3; 9 bases line up with TRBD2. J lost 6 bases, V lost 4 bases, and 11 bases had no gene match. This CDR3 region has 15 residues. Germline-derived CDR1 and CDR2 are GTSNPN and SVGIG (reference sequence). The chain's CDR3 is CAWTSGGRAGDTQYF. The DNA for the CDR3 is TGTGCCTGGACTAGTGGCGGGAGGGCCGGCGATACGCAGTATTTT.

This chain connects TRBV27 to TRBJ1-4; tentatively, D is TRBD1 (6 bases). Trimming shortened V by 2 bases and J by 6 bases, and 16 bases separated the two germline ends. There are 16 residues in the CDR3. The germline CDR1 and CDR2 sequences are MNHEY and SMNVEV (reference sequence). The CDR3: CASSLGGGQSYEKLFF. CDR3 DNA: TGTGCCAGCAGTTTAGGTGGAGGACAGAGCTATGAAAAACTGTTTTTT.

This rearrangement joins TRBV4-1 to TRBJ2-2; D perhaps matches TRBD1 (7 bases). This CDR3 comprises 17 residues. Deletions cut 1 base from V and 4 bases from J, with 16 bases between. The germline V gene encodes CDR1 MGHRA and CDR2 YSYEKL. CDR3 in amino acids: CASSQGQRAGGTGELFF. The CDR3 DNA reads TGCGCCAGCAGCCAAGGGCAGCGGGCAGGGGGCACCGGGGAGCTGTTTTTT.

The rearrangement links TRBV7-2 to TRBJ2-5, with D uncertain. Germline CDR1 SGHTA, CDR2 FQGNSA. V lost 0 bases and J 2 bases, leaving 4 bases between the germline ends. The CDR3 is 13 residues long. The CDR3 region is CASSLAFQETQYF. In nucleotides, the CDR3 is TGTGCCAGCAGCTTAGCCTTTCAAGAGACCCAGTACTTC.

This chain's CDR3 is CASSLGLVSTDTQYF. In DNA form, the CDR3 reads TGTGCCAGCAGCCTTGGACTAGTTAGCACAGATACGCAGTATTTT. The V call is TRBV5-8, the J call TRBJ2-3, with 7 nucleotides matching TRBD2. This CDR3 contains 15 residues. The V segment lost 4 bases and the J segment 0 bases; nucleotides outside the gene matches: 5. Germline V gene sequence: CDR1 SGHTS, CDR2 YDEGEE.

The chain uses TRBV7-2 and TRBJ2-5; 8 bases are shared with TRBD1. V dropped 2 bases and J dropped 4; count of bases not matched to a gene: 12. Germline V CDR1 and CDR2: SGHTA, FQGNSA. The length of the CDR3 is 17 residues. This CDR3 reads CASSLIGTGISRETQYF. CDR3 DNA: TGTGCCAGCAGCTTAATTGGGACAGGAATTTCACGAGAGACCCAGTACTTC.

The genes are TRBV7-2 and TRBJ2-3; 9 positions match TRBD2. Germline CDR1 SGHTA, CDR2 FQGNSA. The CDR3 totals 15 residues. Germline trimming cut 5 bases from V and 2 bases from J; bases unmatched to any gene: 5. CDR3 nucleotide sequence: TGTGCCAGCAGCCCGACTAGCGGAATCACAGATACGCAGTATTTT. Encoded protein: CASSPTSGITDTQYF. Together with reference TRBV7-2 and TRBJ2-3, the CDR3 gives the full variable domain: GAGVSQSPSNKVTEKGKDVELRCDPISGHTALYWYRQSLGQGLEFLIYFQGNSAPDKSGLPSDRFSAERTGGSVSTLTIQRTQQEDSAVYLCASSPTSGITDTQYFGPGTRLTVL.

CDR3 protein: CSVASYGYTF. As DNA, the CDR3 is TGCAGCGTTGCCAGCTATGGCTACACCTTC. The J gene is TRBJ1-2, the V gene TRBV29-1; D remains unclear. The V and J ends lost 4 bases and 4 bases respectively, with 4 bases between them. The CDR3 runs 10 residues. The V gene's germline CDR1 is SQVTM and CDR2 ANQGSEA.

The table lists this clone with a count of one. This sequence joins TRBV4-1 and TRBJ1-5; 8 nucleotides agree with TRBD1. Germline-derived CDR1 and CDR2 are MGHRA and YSYEKL. Unmatched junction bases numbered 8, after V lost 3 bases and J lost 1 base. There are 17 residues in the CDR3. In DNA form, the CDR3 reads TGCGCCAGCAGCCATTCTCCACGGGACAGGAGCAATCAGCCCCAGCATTTT. This gives the protein CASSHSPRDRSNQPQHF.

The V and J genes are TRBV20-1 and TRBJ2-3; 12 nucleotides align to TRBD2. V gave up 3 bases and J gave up 4 bases; unmatched junction bases: 5. Germline V gene data show CDR1 as DFQATT and CDR2 as SNEGSKA (reference sequence). This CDR3 is built from 15 residues. CDR3 loop: CSASLAGGPADTQYF. The CDR3 DNA is TGCAGTGCTAGTCTAGCGGGAGGGCCCGCAGATACGCAGTATTTT.

The chain recombines TRBV4-1 with TRBJ1-1; D call uncertain. This CDR3 contains 16 residues. Germline values: CDR1 MGHRA, CDR2 YSYEKL. The V and J ends lost 3 bases and 7 bases respectively, with 21 bases between them. The CDR3: CASSQGVVIRLGEAFF. The CDR3 DNA follows: TGCGCCAGCAGCCAGGGAGTCGTTATACGGCTTGGTGAAGCTTTCTTT.

The V and J genes are TRBV4-2 and TRBJ2-5; D may be TRBD2 (5 bases). The germline V and J ends were trimmed by 4 bases and 5 bases, with 8 bases remaining between them. The CDR3 spans 12 residues. From germline, CDR1 is LGHNA and CDR2 YNFKEQ. In nucleotides, the CDR3 is TGTGCCAGCAGCCGAACGGGGGAGACCCAGTACTTC. Translated, it gives CASSRTGETQYF.

The chain is built from TRBV10-3 and TRBJ2-3, with 12 bases lining up with TRBD1. The CDR3 totals 15 residues. The V and J ends lost 11 bases and 5 bases, in that order; junction bases with no gene match: 11. Germline-derived CDR1 and CDR2 are ENHRY and SYGVKD. The CDR3 nucleotides read TGTGCCCTGGGTCGGGACAGGGGGCTACGAGATACGCAGTATTTT. Translating it yields CALGRDRGLRDTQYF.

The V gene is TRBV24-1, the J gene TRBJ1-1, with 7 bases identical to TRBD1. Unmatched junction bases numbered 1, after V lost 8 bases and J lost 2 bases. The CDR3 has 12 amino acids. Germline CDR1 and CDR2: KGHDR and SFDVKD. The CDR3 sequence is CATNRGNTEAFF. The CDR3 region has the DNA TGTGCCACCAACAGGGGAAACACTGAAGCTTTCTTT.

The rearrangement joins TRBV28 to TRBJ1-1; D might be TRBD1 (6 bases). Germline CDR1 reads MDHEN; CDR2 reads SYDVKM. Deletions cut 6 bases from V and 0 bases from J, with 11 bases between. This CDR3 contains 14 residues. CDR3 nucleotide sequence: TGTGCCAGCAGAAGACAGGCAATGAACACTGAAGCTTTCTTT. It codes for CASRRQAMNTEAFF.

The chain joins TRBV2 to TRBJ2-3; D is uncertain. Germline V CDR1 and CDR2: SNHLY, FYNNEI. The V and J ends lost 7 bases and 2 bases respectively, with 10 bases between them. The CDR3 extends over 13 amino acids. The CDR3 region has the DNA TGTGCCAGCAACGACTTTTTCACAGATACGCAGTATTTT. Translating it yields CASNDFFTDTQYF. Variable domain in full (rest from reference TRBV2 and TRBJ2-3): EPEVTQTPSHQVTQMGQEVILRCVPISNHLYFYWYRQILGQKVEFLVSFYNNEISEKSEIFDDQFSVERPDGSNFTLKIRSTKLEDSAMYFCASNDFFTDTQYFGPGTRLTVL.

The V and J genes are TRBV28 and TRBJ2-3; D is perhaps TRBD2 (6 bases). The V end lost 1 base, the J end lost 3 bases, and 8 bases lay between the germline ends. Germline loops: CDR1 MDHEN, CDR2 SYDVKM. The CDR3 has 14 residues. Here the CDR3 reads CASSLLAGTDTQYF. CDR3 bases: TGTGCCAGCAGTTTATTGGCGGGAACAGATACGCAGTATTTT.

V is TRBV6-1 and J is TRBJ2-7, with TRBD1 matching over 8 bases. Unmatched junction bases numbered 4, after V lost 1 base and J lost 5 bases. Germline lookup yields CDR1 MNHNS and CDR2 SASEGT. This CDR3 has 14 residues. This chain's CDR3 is CASSEGRGPHEQYF. CDR3 coding DNA: TGTGCCAGCAGTGAAGGCAGGGGGCCCCACGAGCAGTACTTC.

The chain couples TRBV4-3 to TRBJ1-5, with a possible D match to TRBD1 (6 bases). In germline, CDR1 is LGHNA, CDR2 YSLEER. The CDR3 totals 15 residues. The ends were cut back, 3 bases at V and 3 bases at J, with 12 bases in the middle. The CDR3 sequence: CASSQATGSNQPQHF. The CDR3 DNA follows: TGCGCCAGCAGCCAGGCCACAGGGTCCAATCAGCCCCAGCATTTT.

The gene calls are TRBV28 and TRBJ2-7; tentative D call: TRBD2 (5 bases). This CDR3 has 15 amino acids. Germline V CDR1 and CDR2: MDHEN, SYDVKM. Between the trimmed V and J ends, which lost 2 bases and 3 bases, there was a span of 14 bases. The CDR3 nucleotides read TGTGCCAGCAGTTTAGGACTTCAGTTTCACTACGAGCAGTACTTC. Protein: CASSLGLQFHYEQYF.

The CDR3 DNA is TGTGCCAGCAGCTTAGGGGCGGGACTAGCGGGTCGGGATACGCAGTATTTT. Translating it yields CASSLGAGLAGRDTQYF. The chain combines TRBV11-2 with TRBJ2-3; 12 bases fit TRBD2. CDR3 length: 17 amino acids. Germline CDR1 is SGHAT and CDR2 is FQNNGV. V shed 1 base and J 6 bases; nucleotides not matched to a gene: 8.